The clone carrying this T cell receptor (beta chain) was recorded a few times. The sample belongs to a study of control samples from healthy donors and cancer patients. The germline gives CDR1 LGHDT, CDR2 YNNKEL (reference sequence). The V gene lost 4 bases and the J gene lost 0 bases, with 4 bases spanning the gap. CDR3 size: 12 residues. The protocol was immunoSEQ multiplex PCR, while the TCRdb copy is restricted to in-frame clones and leaves out a portion. This table holds approximately 70,000 clones, approximately 89% found once. The gene calls are TRBV3-1 (or the pseudogene TRBV3-2) and TRBJ2-7; D gene ambiguous. The receptor comes from a man aged 55 to 70 with colorectal cancer. The sequencing input was PBMCs. The CDR3 region is CASSPSSYEQYF. CDR3 nucleotide sequence: TGTGCCAGCAGCCCAAGCTCCTACGAGCAGTACTTC.